The T cell receptor (beta chain) described here comes from a study of immune evolution from preneoplasia to lung adenocarcinoma. Study-wide results and caveats: Top clone share appeared to fall from AAH through AIS, MIA, adenocarcinoma.

This CDR3 region has 15 residues. With 5 bases clipped from V and 4 bases from J, the junction kept 8 bases outside the gene matches. The V gene's germline CDR1 is LNHNV and CDR2 YYDKDF (reference sequence). Only one count was recorded for this clone. Its antigen is not identified. Produced via immunoSEQ multiplex PCR; TCRdb's table is partial and in-frame only. This table has 9,500 to 15,000 clones, roughly 84% appearing once. This chain links TRBV15 with TRBJ1-1; TRBD1 matches 9 bases. What was sequenced was FFPE tissue from an adenomatous hyperplasia lung lesion. Subset indicated: atypical adenomatous hyperplasia (AAH), lung preneoplasia. The TCR was taken from a person between 50 and 70 years old with lung adenocarcinoma. The CDR3 DNA reads TGTGCCACCAGCGAAAAGACAGGGGGTTCCACTGAAGCTTTCTTT. Its translation is CATSEKTGGSTEAFF.